These 16 T cell receptor beta chains share one sample of origin, sequenced in a study of blood T cell repertoires in COVID-19. Data came from immunoSEQ multiplex PCR; TCRdb stores just in-frame clones and leaves some out. The data contain around 120,000 clones, about 78% of them singletons. Sequencing was performed on peripheral blood. These TCRs come from a man aged 65 to 85 with acute or convalescent COVID-19.

The rearrangement links TRBV29-1 to TRBJ1-2, with TRBD1 matching over 7 bases. The germline gives CDR1 SQVTM, CDR2 ANQGSEA. The CDR3 contains 12 residues. With V trimmed by 7 bases and J by 5 bases, 7 bases remained unmatched. The CDR3 DNA is TGCAGCGCCGGGACAGCCTGGTATGGCTACACCTTC. Amino acid sequence: CSAGTAWYGYTF.

The rearrangement joins TRBV19 to TRBJ1-1; 7 nucleotides line up with TRBD1. The trim removed 4 bases at V and 10 bases at J, leaving 9 bases unmatched. This CDR3 has 13 residues. Germline V gene lookup returns CDR1 LNHDA and CDR2 SQIVND (reference sequence). The CDR3 region is CASSTEDRVSAFF. The CDR3 region has the DNA TGTGCCAGTAGTACCGAAGACAGGGTTTCAGCTTTCTTT.

The chain recombines TRBV7-9 with TRBJ2-3; tentatively, D is TRBD2 (6 bases). Trimming took 6 bases from V and 6 from J, leaving 13 bases between them. This CDR3 spans 13 amino acids. The germline CDR1 and CDR2 sequences are SEHNR and FQNEAQ (reference sequence). This CDR3 reads CASSRGRGDTQYF. The CDR3 region has the DNA TGTGCCAGCAGTAGAGGTCGGGGGGATACGCAGTATTTT.

The rearrangement uses TRBV7-3 and TRBJ2-5; 7 bases map to TRBD2. CDR1 is SGHTA, CDR2 FQGTGA, per germline. The length of the CDR3 is 13 residues. The trim removed 5 bases at V and 5 bases at J, leaving 5 bases unmatched. The DNA for the CDR3 is TGTGCCAGCAGCCGCGGGGGTTACGAGACCCAGTACTTC. This gives the protein CASSRGGYETQYF.

The genes are TRBV3-1 (or the pseudogene TRBV3-2) and TRBJ1-1; D is perhaps TRBD1 (5 bases). Trimming took 1 base from V and 11 from J, leaving 14 bases between them. In germline, CDR1 is LGHDT, CDR2 YNNKEL (reference sequence). This CDR3 is 13 amino acids long. The DNA for the CDR3 is TGTGCCAGCAGCCAAGGGGGGGGATCCGCCGCTTTCTTT. It codes for CASSQGGGSAAFF.

The chain couples TRBV5-1 to TRBJ2-5; 8 nucleotides match TRBD2. The CDR3 sequence is 16 residues long. Germline V gives CDR1 SGHRS, CDR2 YFSETQ. With V trimmed by 1 base and J by 4 bases, 9 bases remained unmatched. As DNA, the CDR3 is TGCGCCAGCAGCTTGACTAGCGGAGGTTCGGGAGAGACCCAGTACTTC. Amino acid sequence: CASSLTSGGSGETQYF. Variable domain in full (rest from reference TRBV5-1 and TRBJ2-5): KAGVTQTPRYLIKTRGQQVTLSCSPISGHRSVSWYQQTPGQGLQFLFEYFSETQRNKGNFPGRFSGRQFSNSRSEMNVSTLELGDSALYLCASSLTSGGSGETQYFGPGTRLLVL.

The chain carries TRBV6-6 and TRBJ1-3; no definite D call. The V gene's germline CDR1 is MNHNY and CDR2 SVGAGI (reference sequence). This CDR3 region has 14 residues. Trimming pared 2 bases from V and 2 bases from J, leaving 7 bases between. CDR3 sequence reads: CASSYRETGNTIYF. CDR3 bases: TGTGCCAGCAGTTACAGGGAGACTGGAAACACCATATATTTT.

The V gene is TRBV14, the J gene TRBJ2-1; TRBD2 agrees at 11 bases. The CDR3 has 14 residues. The V segment lost 2 bases and the J segment 15 bases; nucleotides outside the gene matches: 9. The germline CDR1 and CDR2 sequences are SGHDN and FVKESK. The CDR3 nucleotides are TGTGCCAGCAGCCAACCTAGCGGGGGGCTAAGGCGGTTCTTC. It yields the protein CASSQPSGGLRRFF.

This clone appeared a few times. V and J are TRBV12-3 or TRBV12-4 and TRBJ1-5, with D perhaps TRBD1 (5 bases). This CDR3 is built from 12 residues. V was cut by 6 bases and J by 11 bases, with 14 bases left in between. In DNA form, the CDR3 reads TGTGCCAGCAGGGAAGCTGGACATTCCCAGCATTTT. Its protein product is CASREAGHSQHF.

This rearrangement joins TRBV5-1 to TRBJ1-6; TRBD1 matches at 8 bases. V dropped 1 base and J dropped 9; count of bases not matched to a gene: 15. Germline CDR1 SGHRS, CDR2 YFSETQ. This CDR3 has 18 amino acids. In DNA form, the CDR3 reads TGCGCCAGCAGCTTGACGGCGGCAGGGGGCATTTTAGGTTCACCCCTCCACTTT. Its translation: CASSLTAAGGILGSPLHF.

The chain links TRBV29-1 to TRBJ2-7, with D perhaps TRBD1 (6 bases). Germline CDR1 SQVTM, CDR2 ANQGSEA. Trimming took off 4 bases at V and 3 bases at J, with 7 bases between the two ends. CDR3 length equals 11 residues. The CDR3 here is CSVVGGYEQYF. CDR3 nucleotides: TGCAGCGTTGTAGGGGGCTACGAGCAGTACTTC.

V is TRBV18 and J is TRBJ2-7, with 9 bases fitting TRBD1. Germline V gene lookup returns CDR1 KGHSH and CDR2 LQKENI. The ends lost 4 bases at V and 4 bases at J; junction bases unmatched: 2. The CDR3 has 13 residues. This CDR3 reads CASSLGTGYEQYF. The CDR3 nucleotides are TGTGCCAGCTCACTAGGGACAGGGTACGAGCAGTACTTC. The full variable domain, rest sourced from reference TRBV18 and TRBJ2-7, is NAGVMQNPRHLVRRRGQEARLRCSPMKGHSHVYWYRQLPEEGLKFMVYLQKENIIDESGMPKERFSAEFPKEGPSILRIQQVVRGDSAAYFCASSLGTGYEQYFGPGTRLTVT.

This clone has a handful of counts. This sequence joins TRBV5-1 and TRBJ2-7, with TRBD1 matching over 8 bases. V shed 4 bases, J shed 5 bases, and the junction held 14 bases outside the gene matches. Germline V gives CDR1 SGHRS, CDR2 YFSETQ. The CDR3 spans 16 residues. The DNA of the CDR3 is TGCGCCAGCAGCCCAACCCCAGGACAGGGTGGCGACGAGCAGTACTTC. Translated, it gives CASSPTPGQGGDEQYF.

This clone has a handful of counts. V and J are TRBV18 and TRBJ2-1, with D perhaps TRBD2 (5 bases). The CDR3 consists of 14 residues. The germline V and J ends were trimmed by 3 bases and 8 bases, with 14 bases remaining between them. Looked up from germline, CDR1 is KGHSH and CDR2 is LQKENI. For the CDR3, the DNA is TGTGCCAGCTCACCGAGGGCGCTTAACCATGAGCAGTTCTTC. Amino acids: CASSPRALNHEQFF.

The chain is built from TRBV12-3 or TRBV12-4 and TRBJ2-3, with D tentatively TRBD2 (5 bases). Trimming left V 4 bases short and J 5 bases short, with 10 bases between. The CDR3 contains 13 residues. This CDR3 is CASSSSLEDTQYF. CDR3 coding DNA: TGTGCCAGCAGTTCCTCACTAGAAGATACGCAGTATTTT.

The chain employs TRBV5-5 and TRBJ1-6; D may be TRBD1 (6 bases). The germline V and J ends were trimmed by 10 bases and 0 bases, with 20 bases remaining between them. The CDR3 totals 17 residues. CDR1 SGHKS and CDR2 YYEKEE come from the germline V gene (reference sequence). CDR3: CACQDDRKSSYNSPLHF. Here the CDR3 DNA reads TGTGCCTGCCAGGACGACAGGAAAAGCTCCTATAATTCACCCCTCCACTTT.